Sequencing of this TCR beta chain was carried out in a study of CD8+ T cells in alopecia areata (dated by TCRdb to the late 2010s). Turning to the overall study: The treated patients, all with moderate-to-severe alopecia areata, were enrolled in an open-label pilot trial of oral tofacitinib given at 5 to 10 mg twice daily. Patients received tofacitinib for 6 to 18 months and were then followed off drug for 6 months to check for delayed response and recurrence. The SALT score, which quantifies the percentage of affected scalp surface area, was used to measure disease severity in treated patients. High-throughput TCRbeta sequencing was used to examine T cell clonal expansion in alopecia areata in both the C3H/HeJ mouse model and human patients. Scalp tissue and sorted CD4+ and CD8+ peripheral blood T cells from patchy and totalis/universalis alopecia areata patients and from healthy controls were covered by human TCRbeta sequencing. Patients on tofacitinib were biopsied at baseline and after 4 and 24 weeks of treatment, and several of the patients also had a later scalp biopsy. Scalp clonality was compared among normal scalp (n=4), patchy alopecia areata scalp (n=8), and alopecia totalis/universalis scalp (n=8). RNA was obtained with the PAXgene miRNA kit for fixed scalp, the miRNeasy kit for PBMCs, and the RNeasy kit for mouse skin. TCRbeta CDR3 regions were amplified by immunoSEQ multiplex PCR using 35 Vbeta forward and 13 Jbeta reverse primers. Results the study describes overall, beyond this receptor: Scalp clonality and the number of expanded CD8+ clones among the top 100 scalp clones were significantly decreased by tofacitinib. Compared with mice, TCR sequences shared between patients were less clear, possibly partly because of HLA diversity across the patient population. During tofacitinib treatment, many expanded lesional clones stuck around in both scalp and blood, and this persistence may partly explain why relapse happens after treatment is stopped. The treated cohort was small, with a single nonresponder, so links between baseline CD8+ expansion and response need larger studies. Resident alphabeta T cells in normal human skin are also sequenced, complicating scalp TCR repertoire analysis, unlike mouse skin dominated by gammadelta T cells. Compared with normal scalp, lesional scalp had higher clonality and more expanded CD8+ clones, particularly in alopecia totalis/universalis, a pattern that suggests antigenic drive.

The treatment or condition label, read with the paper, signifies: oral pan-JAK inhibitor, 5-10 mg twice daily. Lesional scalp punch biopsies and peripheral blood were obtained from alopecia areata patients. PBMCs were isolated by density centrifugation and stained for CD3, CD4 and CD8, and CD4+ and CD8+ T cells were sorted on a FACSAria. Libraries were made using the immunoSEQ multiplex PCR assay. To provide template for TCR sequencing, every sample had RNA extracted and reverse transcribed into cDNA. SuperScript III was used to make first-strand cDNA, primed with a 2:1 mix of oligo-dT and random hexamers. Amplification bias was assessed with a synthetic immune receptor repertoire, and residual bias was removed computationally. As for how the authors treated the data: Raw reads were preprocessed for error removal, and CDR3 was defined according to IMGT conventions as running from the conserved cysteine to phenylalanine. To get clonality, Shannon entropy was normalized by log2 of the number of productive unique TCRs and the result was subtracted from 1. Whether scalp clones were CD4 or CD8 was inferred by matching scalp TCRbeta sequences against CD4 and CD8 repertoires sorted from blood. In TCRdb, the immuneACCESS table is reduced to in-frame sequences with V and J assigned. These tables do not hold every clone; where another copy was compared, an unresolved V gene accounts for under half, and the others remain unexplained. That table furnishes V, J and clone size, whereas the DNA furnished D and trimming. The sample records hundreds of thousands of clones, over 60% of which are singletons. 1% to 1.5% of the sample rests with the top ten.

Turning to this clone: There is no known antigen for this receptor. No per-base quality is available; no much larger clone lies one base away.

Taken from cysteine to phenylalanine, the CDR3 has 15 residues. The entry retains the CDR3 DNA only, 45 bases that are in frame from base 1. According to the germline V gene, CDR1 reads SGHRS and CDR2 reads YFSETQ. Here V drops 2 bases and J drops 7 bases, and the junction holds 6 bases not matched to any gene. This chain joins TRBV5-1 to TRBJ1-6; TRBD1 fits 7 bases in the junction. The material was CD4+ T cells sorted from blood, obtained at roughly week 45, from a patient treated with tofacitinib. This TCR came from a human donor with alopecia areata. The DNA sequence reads TGCGCCAGCAGCTTCTCCGGGACAGAAAATTCACCCCTCCACTTT. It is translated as CASSFSGTENSPLHF.